This record looks at one T cell receptor beta chain sequence and its context. The data were produced by immunoSEQ multiplex PCR, yet TCRdb's version contains in-frame clones alone and is incomplete. The repertoire holds roughly 200,000 clones, with around nine tenths as singletons. This CDR3 contains 13 residues. V lost 1 base to trimming and J lost 6 bases, with 7 bases between them. The germline CDR1 and CDR2 sequences are SGHNT and YENEEA. The data were obtained in a study of blood T cell repertoires in COVID-19. The chain uses TRBV11-3 and TRBJ2-1, with D maybe TRBD2 (6 bases). The clonotype was recovered from a man aged 60 to 75 who had recovered from COVID-19. Sequenced sample: peripheral blood. CDR3 protein: CASSLGGVNEQFF. As DNA, the CDR3 is TGTGCCAGCAGCTTAGGCGGGGTCAATGAGCAGTTCTTC.